The present TCR beta chain was sequenced within a study of immune evolution from preneoplasia to lung adenocarcinoma. The CDR3 covers 16 residues. V was cut by 3 bases and J by 7 bases, with 19 bases left in between. Germline loops: CDR1 SGHAT, CDR2 FQDESV (reference sequence). TCRdb's table, derived via immunoSEQ multiplex PCR, lists solely in-frame clones and lacks some. The table records roughly 35,000 clones, roughly 74% of them present only once. The chain employs TRBV11-1 and TRBJ2-1, with a tentative D call TRBD1 (6 bases). This receptor was obtained from a person between 60 and 70 years old with lung adenocarcinoma. Sequenced sample: FFPE invasive lung adenocarcinoma tissue. This CDR3 is CASSLKTGWDKNEQFF. The CDR3 bases are TGTGCCAGCAGCTTGAAAACCGGATGGGACAAGAATGAGCAGTTCTTC. Variable domain in full (rest from reference TRBV11-1 and TRBJ2-1): EAEVAQSPRYKITEKSQAVAFWCDPISGHATLYWYRQILGQGPELLVQFQDESVVDDSQLPKDRFSAERLKGVDSTLKIQPAELGDSAMYLCASSLKTGWDKNEQFFGPGTRLTVL.